A single sample gave rise to the 6 T cell receptor beta chains below, sequenced in a study of cytomegalovirus exposure and HLA in healthy donors. TCRdb keeps only in-frame clones here, not all; method: immunoSEQ multiplex PCR. The sample holds roughly 220,000 clones; under 95% are singletons and the top ten take roughly 1%. The sequenced sample was PBMCs. These TCRs come from a woman between 18 and 29 years old in good health and CMV-seronegative.

This chain joins TRBV4-1 and TRBJ2-7, with 8 nucleotides matching TRBD2. CDR1 MGHRA and CDR2 YSYEKL come from the germline V gene. The CDR3 contains 18 residues. The V segment lost 0 bases and the J segment 3 bases; nucleotides outside the gene matches: 13. The CDR3 bases are TGCGCCAGCAGCCAAGACCCCTCCCATAGCGGGGCCCGCTACGAGCAGTACTTC. Encoded protein: CASSQDPSHSGARYEQYF.

The chain combines TRBV7-9 with TRBJ1-2; 8 bases match TRBD1. Germline V gives CDR1 SEHNR, CDR2 FQNEAQ (reference sequence). With V trimmed by 1 base and J by 8 bases, 12 bases remained unmatched. CDR3 length: 16 amino acids. CDR3 DNA sequence: TGTGCCAGCAGCTTAGGGCAGCAGGGGGCGACGAGCGGCTACACCTTC. It is translated as CASSLGQQGATSGYTF.

V is TRBV5-1 and J is TRBJ2-1, with 11 bases that match TRBD2. The CDR3 length is 15 residues. The V gene's germline CDR1 is SGHRS and CDR2 YFSETQ. The V gene end was trimmed by 3 bases and the J gene end by 6 bases; junction bases not matched to a gene: 5. Here the CDR3 DNA reads TGCGCCAGCAGCTGGACCGGGACTAGCGGCAATGAGCAGTTCTTC. Translating it yields CASSWTGTSGNEQFF.

This chain connects TRBV2 to TRBJ2-4; no reliable D call. CDR1 and CDR2 from the germline V gene are SNHLY and FYNNEI. This CDR3 spans 13 amino acids. Trimming removed 3 bases at V and 3 bases at J, with 6 bases between. The CDR3: CASSEVVKNIQYF. In DNA, the CDR3 is TGTGCCAGCAGTGAGGTAGTCAAAAACATTCAGTACTTC.

The rearrangement joins TRBV9 to TRBJ1-1; TRBD1 matches at 9 bases. The CDR3 has 14 amino acids. V lost 4 bases, J lost 4 bases, and 5 bases stayed unmatched. Germline V gene sequence: CDR1 SGDLS, CDR2 YYNGEE. The CDR3 sequence: CASSTQGAGTEAFF. CDR3 nucleotides: TGTGCCAGCAGCACACAGGGGGCGGGCACTGAAGCTTTCTTT.

The CDR3 coding sequence is TGTGCCAGCATACCTAGGGACAGGGGGGACACTGAAGCTTTCTTT. Translated: CASIPRDRGDTEAFF. The J gene is TRBJ1-1, the V gene TRBV7-9; 11 nucleotides agree with TRBD1. Germline V gives CDR1 SEHNR, CDR2 FQNEAQ (reference sequence). The V segment lost 7 bases and the J segment 3 bases; nucleotides outside the gene matches: 7. This CDR3 has 15 amino acids.